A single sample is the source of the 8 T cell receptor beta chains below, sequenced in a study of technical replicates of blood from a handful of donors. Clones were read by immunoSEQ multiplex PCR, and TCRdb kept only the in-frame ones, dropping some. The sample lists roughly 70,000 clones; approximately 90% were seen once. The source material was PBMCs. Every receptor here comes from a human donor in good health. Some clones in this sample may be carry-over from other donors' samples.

CDR3 residues: CASSPTFGESDTQYF. CDR3 DNA sequence: TGCGCCAGCAGCCCTACTTTTGGAGAGTCAGATACGCAGTATTTT. V is TRBV4-1 and J is TRBJ2-3; D is uncertain. V was pared by 4 bases and J by 4 bases, with 15 bases between. This CDR3 comprises 15 residues. The V gene's germline CDR1 is MGHRA and CDR2 YSYEKL.

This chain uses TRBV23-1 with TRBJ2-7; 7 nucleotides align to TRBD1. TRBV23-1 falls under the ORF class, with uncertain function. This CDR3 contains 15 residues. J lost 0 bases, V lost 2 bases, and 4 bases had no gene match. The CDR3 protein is CASSQPGQTSYEQYF. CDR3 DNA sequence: TGCGCCAGCAGTCAACCGGGACAGACCTCCTACGAGCAGTACTTC.

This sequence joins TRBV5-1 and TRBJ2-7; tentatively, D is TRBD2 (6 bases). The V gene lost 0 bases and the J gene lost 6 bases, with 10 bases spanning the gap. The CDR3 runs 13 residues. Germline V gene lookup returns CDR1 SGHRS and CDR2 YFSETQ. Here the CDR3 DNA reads TGCGCCAGCAGCTTGGACCAGGGAGGCGAGCAGTACTTC. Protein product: CASSLDQGGEQYF. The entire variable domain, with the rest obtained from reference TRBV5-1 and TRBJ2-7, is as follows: KAGVTQTPRYLIKTRGQQVTLSCSPISGHRSVSWYQQTPGQGLQFLFEYFSETQRNKGNFPGRFSGRQFSNSRSEMNVSTLELGDSALYLCASSLDQGGEQYFGPGTRLTVT.

CDR3 sequence: CASSLGGPRGEQYF. The CDR3 DNA is TGTGCCAGCAGCTTAGGAGGCCCCAGAGGCGAGCAGTACTTC. This chain joins TRBV7-2 and TRBJ2-7; no firm D call. CDR1 and CDR2 from the germline V gene are SGHTA and FQGNSA. The ends were cut back, 1 base at V and 6 bases at J, with 13 bases in the middle. This CDR3 spans 14 amino acids.

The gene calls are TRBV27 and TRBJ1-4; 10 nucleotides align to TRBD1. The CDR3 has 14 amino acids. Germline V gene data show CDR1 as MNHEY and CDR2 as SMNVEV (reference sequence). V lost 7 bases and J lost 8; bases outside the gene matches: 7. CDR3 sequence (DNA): TGTGCCAGCAAAGGGACAGGGGTAGGGGAAAAACTGTTTTTT. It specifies CASKGTGVGEKLFF.

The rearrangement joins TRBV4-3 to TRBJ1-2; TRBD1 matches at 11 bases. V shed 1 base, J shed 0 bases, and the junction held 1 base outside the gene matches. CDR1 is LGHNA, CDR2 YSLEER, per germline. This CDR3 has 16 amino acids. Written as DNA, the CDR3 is TGCGCCAGCAGCCAAGCGGGACAGGGGGCTAACTATGGCTACACCTTC. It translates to CASSQAGQGANYGYTF.

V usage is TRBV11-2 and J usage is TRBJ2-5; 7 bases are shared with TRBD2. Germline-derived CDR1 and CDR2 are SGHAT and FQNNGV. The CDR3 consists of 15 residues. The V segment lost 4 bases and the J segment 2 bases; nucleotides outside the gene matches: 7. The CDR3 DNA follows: TGTGCCAGCAGCTCACAGCGGGGACCACAAGAGACCCAGTACTTC. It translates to CASSSQRGPQETQYF.

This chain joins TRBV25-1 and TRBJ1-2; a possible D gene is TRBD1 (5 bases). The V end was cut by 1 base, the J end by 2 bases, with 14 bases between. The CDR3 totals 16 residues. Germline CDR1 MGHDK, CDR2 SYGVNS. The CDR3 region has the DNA TGTGCCAGCAGTGAATCTGGGGCAGCAGCCAACTATGGCTACACCTTC. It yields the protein CASSESGAAANYGYTF.